One sample yielded the 21 T cell receptor beta chains listed below, sequenced in a study of T-cell memory formation after mild COVID-19. TCRdb independently ran MiXCR on the 5' RACE reads; one entry per CDR3 protein. The sample has approximately 570,000 distinct CDR3 sequences; about a sixth are singletons. Sequencing was done on a sample of PBMCs or a T cell subset sorted from them (not recorded which). These receptors all stem from an adult woman who had mild COVID-19 (a few samples of this study predate the infection). Cell type and time point are not known.

A few counts support this clonotype. This chain links TRBV5-5 with TRBJ1-2; D ambiguous. The CDR3 has 15 residues. The V gene's germline CDR1 is SGHKS and CDR2 YYEKEE (reference sequence). V was shortened by 0 bases and J by 7 bases, with 16 bases between the two germline ends. The CDR3, as DNA: TGTGCCAGCAGCTTGGTGGTTCTCGTGAGGAGTGGCTACACCTTC. This sequence encodes CASSLVVLVRSGYTF. Together with reference TRBV5-5 and TRBJ1-2, the CDR3 gives the full variable domain: DAGVTQSPTHLIKTRGQQVTLRCSPISGHKSVSWYQQVLGQGPQFIFQYYEKEERGRGNFPDRFSARQFPNYSSELNVNALLLGDSALYLCASSLVVLVRSGYTFGSGTRLTVV.

The chain uses TRBV5-1 and TRBJ2-1, with D perhaps matching TRBD1 (5 bases). CDR1 is SGHRS, CDR2 YFSETQ, per germline. This CDR3 comprises 13 residues. The V gene lost 4 bases and the J gene lost 7 bases, with 12 bases spanning the gap. The CDR3 nucleotides read TGCGCCAGCAGCAAATTTTCAGGGAATGAGCAGTTCTTC. Translation gives CASSKFSGNEQFF.

This chain connects TRBV5-1 to TRBJ2-3; 8 positions match TRBD2. The CDR3 runs to 16 residues. Germline trimming cut 1 base from V and 4 bases from J; bases unmatched to any gene: 8. Germline assignment: CDR1 SGHRS and CDR2 YFSETQ. The CDR3 coding sequence is TGCGCCAGCAGCTTGACTAGCGGAAAGGGCCCAGATACGCAGTATTTT. Translated, it gives CASSLTSGKGPDTQYF.

The chain joins TRBV29-1 to TRBJ1-1; D gene unclear. CDR3 length: 14 amino acids. In germline, CDR1 is SQVTM, CDR2 ANQGSEA. With 1 base removed from V and 4 bases from J, the gap between germline ends came to 13 bases. The chain's CDR3 is CSVEGQTRSTEAFF. CDR3 nucleotide sequence: TGCAGCGTTGAAGGTCAGACCCGGAGCACTGAAGCTTTCTTT. The variable domain in full, with the rest retrieved from reference TRBV29-1 and TRBJ1-1, is SAVISQKPSRDICQRGTSLTIQCQVDSQVTMMFWYRQQPGQSLTLIATANQGSEATYESGFVIDKFPISRPNLTFSTLTVSNMSPEDSSIYLCSVEGQTRSTEAFFGQGTRLTVV.

The rearrangement joins TRBV27 to TRBJ2-7; 12 bases align to TRBD2. V lost 4 bases, J lost 5 bases, and 6 bases stayed unmatched. Germline-derived CDR1 and CDR2 are MNHEY and SMNVEV (reference sequence). The CDR3 consists of 15 residues. As DNA, the CDR3 is TGTGCCAGCAGTTCGACTAGCGGGAGTCCCCACGAGCAGTACTTC. Residues: CASSSTSGSPHEQYF.

This clonotype turned up a few times. This chain links TRBV7-9 with TRBJ1-1, with D unclear. This CDR3 region has 12 residues. The germline V gene encodes CDR1 SEHNR and CDR2 FQNEAQ (reference sequence). Trimming removed 5 bases at V and 8 bases at J, with 12 bases between. The DNA of the CDR3 is TGTGCCAGCAGCCCCTTAAGCCGGGAAGCTTTCTTT. Protein sequence: CASSPLSREAFF.

This clonotype was seen at least ten times. The chain has TRBV27 and TRBJ1-1; 8 bases fit TRBD1. The CDR3 spans 17 residues. Germline V gene lookup returns CDR1 MNHEY and CDR2 SMNVEV (reference sequence). V was pared by 4 bases and J by 3 bases, with 13 bases of the junction left unmatched. CDR3 amino acids: CASSSTGGSLLDTEAFF. For the CDR3, the DNA is TGTGCCAGCAGTTCCACAGGGGGTTCTCTTTTGGACACTGAAGCTTTCTTT.

This clonotype was seen only a few times. The chain combines TRBV12-3 or TRBV12-4 with TRBJ2-1; TRBD1 matches 7 bases. V lost 2 bases and J lost 9; bases outside the gene matches: 10. The CDR3 loop spans 15 amino acids. The CDR3: CASSLRQGYLLEQFF. The CDR3 DNA sequence: TGTGCCAGCAGTTTAAGACAGGGTTATCTTCTTGAGCAGTTCTTC.

This sequence joins TRBV20-1 and TRBJ2-2; TRBD1 agrees at 10 bases. CDR3 length equals 16 residues. V lost 0 bases and J lost 3; bases outside the gene matches: 4. CDR1 and CDR2 (germline): DFQATT, SNEGSKA (reference sequence). The CDR3 coding sequence is TGCAGTGCTAGAGATCACGGGACAGGGGACACCGGGGAGCTGTTTTTT. It codes for CSARDHGTGDTGELFF.

The chain joins TRBV19 to TRBJ2-1, with D uncertain. Trimming took 7 bases from V and 0 from J, leaving 10 bases between them. Per germline, CDR1 LNHDA and CDR2 SQIVND (reference sequence). This CDR3 region has 14 residues. CDR3 in amino acids: CASTPSVSYNEQFF. CDR3 DNA sequence: TGTGCCAGTACCCCCAGTGTCTCCTACAATGAGCAGTTCTTC. Supplemented by reference TRBV19 and TRBJ2-1, the full variable domain reads DGGITQSPKYLFRKEGQNVTLSCEQNLNHDAMYWYRQDPGQGLRLIYYSQIVNDFQKGDIAEGYSVSREKKESFPLTVTSAQKNPTAFYLCASTPSVSYNEQFFGPGTRLTVL.

This chain links TRBV7-9 with TRBJ2-5, with D unclear. The CDR3 spans 14 residues. The V and J ends lost 1 base and 0 bases respectively, with 6 bases between them. CDR1 is SEHNR and CDR2 is FQNEAQ in the germline V gene (reference sequence). CDR3 nucleotide sequence: TGTGCCAGCAGCTTAGTATGGGACCAAGAGACCCAGTACTTC. Protein product: CASSLVWDQETQYF.

This clonotype was detected many times. The V call is TRBV7-2, the J call TRBJ1-6; D is perhaps TRBD1 (6 bases). Trimming left V 1 base short and J 7 bases short, with 14 bases between. The CDR3 covers 16 residues. CDR1 and CDR2 (germline): SGHTA, FQGNSA. This CDR3 is CASSLGTGWGNSPLHF. The CDR3 DNA follows: TGTGCCAGCAGCTTAGGTACAGGGTGGGGCAATTCACCCCTCCACTTT.

This clonotype was seen a handful of times. In DNA, the CDR3 is TGCAGTGCTAGCCACAGGGCGAATCAGCCCCAGCATTTT. Its protein is CSASHRANQPQHF. This chain joins TRBV20-1 and TRBJ1-5; D is perhaps TRBD1 (6 bases). The CDR3 sequence is 13 residues long. Germline V lookup: CDR1 DFQATT, CDR2 SNEGSKA (reference sequence). Trimming left V 3 bases short and J 4 bases short, with 10 bases between.

The chain employs TRBV27 and TRBJ2-1, with 7 bases aligning to TRBD1. Germline CDR1 MNHEY, CDR2 SMNVEV (reference sequence). V dropped 7 bases and J dropped 8; count of bases not matched to a gene: 11. The CDR3 is made up of 14 amino acids. The CDR3 DNA is TGTGCCAGCAAAACCATACAGGGGTCCGATGAGCAGTTCTTC. It encodes CASKTIQGSDEQFF.

The V call is TRBV7-9, the J call TRBJ1-2; 8 positions agree with TRBD1. CDR3 length: 14 amino acids. CDR1 and CDR2 from the germline V gene are SEHNR and FQNEAQ (reference sequence). V lost 5 bases and J lost 3; bases outside the gene matches: 5. The CDR3 loop is CASSIGQGHYGYTF. CDR3 DNA: TGTGCCAGCAGCATCGGACAGGGCCACTATGGCTACACCTTC.

J is TRBJ2-3 and V is TRBV1; the D call of TRBD2 is as the table states it, not checked on the DNA. TRBV1 is recorded as a pseudogene. The CDR3 totals 12 residues. CDR3 coding DNA: TGCACCAGCAGCCGGAGCGGAACCGCGCAGTATTTT. Its protein product is CTSSRSGTAQYF.

J is TRBJ1-1 and V is TRBV4-3; D perhaps matches TRBD1 (5 bases). The CDR3 consists of 15 residues. The germline V and J ends were trimmed by 4 bases and 8 bases, with 20 bases remaining between them. Per germline, CDR1 LGHNA and CDR2 YSLEER. In DNA form, the CDR3 reads TGCGCCAGCAGCCTCACGGGGGGAATTCGTGGGGAAGCTTTCTTT. Residues: CASSLTGGIRGEAFF.

The chain combines TRBV6-5 with TRBJ2-7, with D uncertain. Trimming removed 6 bases from V and 5 bases from J, with 20 bases in between. The germline V gene encodes CDR1 MNHEY and CDR2 SVGAGI. This CDR3 has 15 amino acids. CDR3 sequence (DNA): TGTGCCAGCAGCCCCAACCCCTTTTCCCCTAACGAGCAGTACTTC. Amino acid sequence: CASSPNPFSPNEQYF.

Only a few counts were recorded for this clonotype. This chain joins TRBV6-5 and TRBJ2-5; unclear D gene. This CDR3 is built from 14 residues. The germline gives CDR1 MNHEY, CDR2 SVGAGI. Trimming took 5 bases from V and 5 from J, leaving 15 bases between them. CDR3 DNA: TGTGCCAGCAGTGCCAGTACGCTGGGGGAGACCCAGTACTTC. It specifies CASSASTLGETQYF.

This clonotype was observed a handful of times. The V gene is TRBV19, the J gene TRBJ2-1; the D gene could be TRBD1 or TRBD2 (5 bases each). V was cut by 11 bases and J by 6 bases, with 17 bases left in between. Looked up from germline, CDR1 is LNHDA and CDR2 is SQIVND (reference sequence). The CDR3 runs 13 residues. DNA for the CDR3: TGTGCCGCCGGGGCAACCTCGGGCAATGAGCAGTTCTTC. This gives the protein CAAGATSGNEQFF.

The chain has TRBV9 and TRBJ2-1; 10 positions agree with TRBD2. The V gene's germline CDR1 is SGDLS and CDR2 YYNGEE. The CDR3 runs 16 residues. V was clipped by 1 base and J by 5 bases; unmatched bases: 6. CDR3 nucleotides: TGTGCCAGCAGCGTACTTCCCGGGACTAGCGACAATGAGCAGTTCTTC. Protein sequence: CASSVLPGTSDNEQFF.